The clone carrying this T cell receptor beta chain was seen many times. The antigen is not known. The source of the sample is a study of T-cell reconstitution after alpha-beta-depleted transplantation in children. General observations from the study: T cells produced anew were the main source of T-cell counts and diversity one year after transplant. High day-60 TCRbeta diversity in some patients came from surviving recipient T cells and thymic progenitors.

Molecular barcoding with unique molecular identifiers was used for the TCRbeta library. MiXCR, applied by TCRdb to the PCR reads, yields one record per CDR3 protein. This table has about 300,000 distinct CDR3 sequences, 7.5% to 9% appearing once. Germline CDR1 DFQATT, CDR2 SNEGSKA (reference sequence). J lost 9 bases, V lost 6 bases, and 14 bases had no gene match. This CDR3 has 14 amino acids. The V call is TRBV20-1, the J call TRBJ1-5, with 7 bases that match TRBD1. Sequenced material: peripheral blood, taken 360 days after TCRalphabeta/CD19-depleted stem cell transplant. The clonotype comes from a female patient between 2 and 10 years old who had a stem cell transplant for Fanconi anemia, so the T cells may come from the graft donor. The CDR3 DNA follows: TGCAGTGCAACCTACGGGACAGACAAATTGCCCCAGCATTTT. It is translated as CSATYGTDKLPQHF.